This T cell receptor (beta chain) was captured by sequencing in a study of blood T cell repertoires in COVID-19. Study information: The cDNA or gDNA used as material had been derived from T cells, B-cell-depleted T cells, or PBMCs.

The V end lost 0 bases, the J end lost 0 bases, and 12 bases lay between the germline ends. CDR1 SNHLY and CDR2 FYNNEI come from the germline V gene. CDR3 length: 17 residues. Seattle cases were enrolled at active infection and followed longitudinally. Repertoires were generated with immunoSEQ multiplex PCR, while TCRdb's copy carries only in-frame clones and drops some. The sample has almost 200,000 clones, approximately 80% seen once. The source of this sequence is a man between 60 and 75 years old with COVID-19, enrolled during active disease. Sequenced: peripheral blood. The J gene is TRBJ1-5, the V gene TRBV2; D unresolved. In DNA form, the CDR3 reads TGTGCCAGCAGTGAAGCGCCCGGAGCCTATAGCAATCAGCCCCAGCATTTT. This encodes CASSEAPGAYSNQPQHF.